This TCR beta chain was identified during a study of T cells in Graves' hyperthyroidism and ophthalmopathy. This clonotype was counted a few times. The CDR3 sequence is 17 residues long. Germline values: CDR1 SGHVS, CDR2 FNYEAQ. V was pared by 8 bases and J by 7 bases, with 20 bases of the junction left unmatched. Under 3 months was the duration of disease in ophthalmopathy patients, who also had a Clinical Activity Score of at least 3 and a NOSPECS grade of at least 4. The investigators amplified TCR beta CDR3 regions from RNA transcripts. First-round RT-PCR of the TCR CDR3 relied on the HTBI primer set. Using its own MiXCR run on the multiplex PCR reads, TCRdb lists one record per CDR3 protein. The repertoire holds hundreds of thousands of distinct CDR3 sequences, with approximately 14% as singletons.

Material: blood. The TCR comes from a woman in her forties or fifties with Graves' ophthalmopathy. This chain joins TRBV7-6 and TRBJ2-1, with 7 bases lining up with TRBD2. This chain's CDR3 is CASGKLLTSGRVNEQFF. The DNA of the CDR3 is TGTGCCAGCGGCAAACTACTAACTAGTGGGAGGGTGAATGAGCAGTTCTTC.